The 17 T cell receptor beta chains below all came from one sample that was sequenced in a study of cytomegalovirus exposure and HLA in healthy donors. Amplification used 60 Vbeta primers and 13 Jbeta primers. Measured with immunoSEQ multiplex PCR; TCRdb has only the in-frame clones, and not every one. The profile covers roughly 110,000 clones, with over 65% appearing a single time and around 3.9% taken by the ten largest. Material: PBMCs. These receptors were collected from a woman aged 40 to 49 in good health and CMV-seropositive.

This chain connects TRBV11-3 to TRBJ2-2; TRBD2 aligns across 13 bases. After removal of 5 bases from V and 2 bases from J, the junction contained 5 bases not matched to a gene. This CDR3 has 17 amino acids. Germline V gene data show CDR1 as SGHNT and CDR2 as YENEEA. The CDR3 region is CASSPSGLAGNTGELFF. The CDR3 DNA reads as TGTGCCAGCAGCCCATCGGGACTAGCGGGAAACACCGGGGAGCTGTTTTTT.

The chain links TRBV10-3 to TRBJ2-7; TRBD1 might be the D (5 bases). Germline loops: CDR1 ENHRY, CDR2 SYGVKD. The CDR3 spans 13 residues. V was trimmed by 4 bases and J by 0 bases, leaving 7 bases between them. CDR3 in DNA: TGTGCCATCAGTGTGACAGACTCCTACGAGCAGTACTTC. Protein: CAISVTDSYEQYF.

The chain carries TRBV19 and TRBJ2-7, with 8 bases that match TRBD1. The V gene end was trimmed by 4 bases and the J gene end by 3 bases; junction bases not matched to a gene: 8. From germline, CDR1 is LNHDA and CDR2 SQIVND (reference sequence). The CDR3 contains 15 residues. CDR3 DNA sequence: TGTGCCAGTAGTACCGGGACAGGATTCTTCTACGAGCAGTACTTC. This encodes CASSTGTGFFYEQYF. Drawing the rest from reference TRBV19 and TRBJ2-7, the complete variable domain is DGGITQSPKYLFRKEGQNVTLSCEQNLNHDAMYWYRQDPGQGLRLIYYSQIVNDFQKGDIAEGYSVSREKKESFPLTVTSAQKNPTAFYLCASSTGTGFFYEQYFGPGTRLTVT.

The J gene is TRBJ2-7, the V gene TRBV14; 10 bases map to TRBD1. CDR3 size: 13 residues. The germline V gene encodes CDR1 SGHDN and CDR2 FVKESK. The J segment lost 6 bases and the V segment lost 4 bases, leaving 3 bases of the junction unmatched. CDR3 amino acids: CASSPTGGAEQYF. CDR3 DNA sequence: TGTGCCAGCAGCCCGACAGGGGGCGCCGAGCAGTACTTC.

The chain joins TRBV27 to TRBJ2-7; 7 nucleotides line up with TRBD2. CDR3 length: 13 residues. Per the germline V gene, CDR1 is MNHEY and CDR2 is SMNVEV (reference sequence). Losses at the gene ends were 2 bases for V and 7 bases for J; bases not matched to a gene: 5. In DNA form, the CDR3 reads TGTGCCAGCAGTTTAGCGGGAGCAGGAGAGCAGTACTTC. Translation: CASSLAGAGEQYF.

This chain uses TRBV6-1 with TRBJ2-5; TRBD2 matches at 14 bases. In germline, CDR1 is MNHNS, CDR2 SASEGT. J lost 7 bases, V lost 5 bases, and 6 bases had no gene match. This CDR3 has 15 residues. Written as DNA, the CDR3 is TGTGCCAGCAGTACGGGACTAGCGGGGGCCGTGACCCAGTACTTC. It translates to CASSTGLAGAVTQYF.

This clone was seen a handful of times. The chain is built from TRBV19 and TRBJ2-3; TRBD1 agrees at 10 bases. Germline CDR1 and CDR2: LNHDA and SQIVND (reference sequence). V trimming: 4 bases; J trimming: 5 bases; junction bases outside the gene matches: 3. The length of the CDR3 is 14 residues. CDR3 protein: CASSSRDRGDTQYF. For the CDR3, the DNA is TGTGCCAGTAGTAGCCGGGACAGGGGAGATACGCAGTATTTT.

About this clone: Other DNA sequences in this sample translate to the same CDR3. The chain recombines TRBV7-6 with TRBJ2-1; D is possibly TRBD2 (5 bases). The V gene lost 1 base and the J gene lost 1 base, with 8 bases spanning the gap. This CDR3 comprises 15 residues. Germline V gene sequence: CDR1 SGHVS, CDR2 FNYEAQ. The CDR3, as DNA: TGTGCCAGCAGCTTAGGAGAGGGATCCTACAATGAGCAGTTCTTC. It codes for CASSLGEGSYNEQFF.

V gene TRBV9 combines with J gene TRBJ1-4; D perhaps matches TRBD1 (5 bases). From germline, CDR1 is SGDLS and CDR2 YYNGEE. V was cut by 0 bases and J by 6 bases, with 18 bases left in between. This CDR3 spans 17 amino acids. The CDR3 bases are TGTGCCAGCAGCGTAGGGTTAGGGGCAGGGTCGGATGAAAAACTGTTTTTT. Its translation is CASSVGLGAGSDEKLFF.

CDR3 residues: CASSIQDRGRGNTEAFF. The CDR3, as DNA: TGTGCCAGTAGTATTCAGGACAGGGGGAGGGGGAACACTGAAGCTTTCTTT. The J gene is TRBJ1-1, the V gene TRBV19; 10 positions match TRBD1. This CDR3 is 17 amino acids long. In germline, CDR1 is LNHDA, CDR2 SQIVND (reference sequence). V shed 3 bases, J shed 1 base, and the junction held 8 bases outside the gene matches.

As DNA, the CDR3 is TGTGCCAGCAGACAGGGGACCTACGAGCAGTACTTC. This translates into CASRQGTYEQYF. The rearrangement links TRBV14 to TRBJ2-5, with 7 bases fitting TRBD1. The DNA end favors TRBJ2-7, so the J call may be wrong. This CDR3 has 12 amino acids. CDR1 and CDR2 from the germline V gene are SGHDN and FVKESK.

The chain joins TRBV7-9 to TRBJ2-7, with TRBD2 identical over 7 bases. CDR3 length: 14 residues. J lost 5 bases, V lost 6 bases, and 10 bases had no gene match. From germline, CDR1 is SEHNR and CDR2 FQNEAQ (reference sequence). The CDR3 nucleotides are TGTGCCAGCAGTTCGGGACGGGGGGTGGACGAGCAGTACTTC. Translated, it gives CASSSGRGVDEQYF.

The chain recombines TRBV4-1 with TRBJ2-4, with D maybe TRBD2 (5 bases). The germline V gene encodes CDR1 MGHRA and CDR2 YSYEKL. The CDR3 loop spans 16 amino acids. The V and J ends lost 2 bases and 3 bases respectively, with 14 bases between them. The CDR3 loop is CASSQPSQLGKNIQYF. The DNA for the CDR3 is TGCGCCAGCAGCCAACCTAGCCAGCTCGGCAAAAACATTCAGTACTTC.

The chain joins TRBV7-6 to TRBJ1-4, with a possible D match to TRBD1 (5 bases). Germline V CDR1 and CDR2: SGHVS, FNYEAQ. The CDR3 length is 17 residues. With 4 bases removed from V and 1 base from J, the gap between germline ends came to 16 bases. The CDR3 coding sequence is TGTGCCAGCAGCTCCCGGCCAGGGCCGGTAACTAATGAAAAACTGTTTTTT. Protein sequence: CASSSRPGPVTNEKLFF.

This clone has just a few counts. V and J are TRBV11-2 and TRBJ2-2; weak D call: TRBD1 (5 bases). Germline V gene lookup returns CDR1 SGHAT and CDR2 FQNNGV. The ends were cut back, 7 bases at V and 6 bases at J, with 12 bases in the middle. The CDR3 consists of 13 residues. This CDR3 is CASKIGQAGELFF. The CDR3 region has the DNA TGTGCCAGCAAGATAGGACAAGCCGGGGAGCTGTTTTTT.

This clone showed up just a few times. The V call is TRBV19, the J call TRBJ1-2, with 9 bases fitting TRBD1. The CDR3 loop spans 13 amino acids. Germline CDR1 and CDR2: LNHDA and SQIVND (reference sequence). Germline trimming cut 7 bases from V and 6 bases from J; bases unmatched to any gene: 6. Written as DNA, the CDR3 is TGTGCCAGTATGGGGGACAGGGTCCATGGCTACACCTTC. This translates into CASMGDRVHGYTF.

V gene TRBV2 combines with J gene TRBJ2-3; 14 nucleotides line up with TRBD2. This CDR3 contains 21 residues. Germline V gene data show CDR1 as SNHLY and CDR2 as FYNNEI. Trimming cost V 6 bases and J 0 bases; bases outside gene matches: 17. The CDR3 DNA is TGTGCCAGCAGCCTTTTTCGGACTAGCGGGGGGACACCAACTAGCACAGATACGCAGTATTTT. Amino acids: CASSLFRTSGGTPTSTDTQYF.